This TCR beta chain was retrieved from a study of regulatory T cells in long-lasting Graves disease. Time point meaning: newly diagnosed GD, antithyroid drugs for less than 3 months. PBMCs provided the RNA from which the TCR library was made. Peripheral blood, at roughly 8.4 milliliters, went into EDTA tubes. There are 16 residues in the CDR3. Germline CDR1 is LNHDA and CDR2 is SQIVND (reference sequence). V lost 6 bases, J lost 0 bases, and 15 bases lay in between. According to the study, TCR beta libraries were built with iRepertoire HTBI primers and CDR3-region Arm-PCR. One entry per CDR3 protein results from TCRdb running MiXCR on the multiplex PCR reads. The profile shows under 300,000 distinct CDR3 sequences, around 20% of them singletons. This clonotype was observed a few times. What it binds is unknown. The study's findings and limits: Persistent Graves' patients possessed reduced TCR diversity relative to recently diagnosed ones. Patients with persistent disease showed a bias toward TRBV28, TRBJ1-2 and TRBJ2-5.

This TCR derives from a female donor with Graves disease. The gene calls are TRBV19 and TRBJ1-3, with no clear D. Sequencing used peripheral blood mononuclear cells (PBMCs), obtained at new diagnosis, from a patient treated with antithyroid drugs. The CDR3 nucleotides are TGTGCCAGTAGGCCGGACGCCGCGATCTCTGGAAACACCATATATTTT. Its translation is CASRPDAAISGNTIYF. Full variable domain (remainder filled in from reference TRBV19 and TRBJ1-3): DGGITQSPKYLFRKEGQNVTLSCEQNLNHDAMYWYRQDPGQGLRLIYYSQIVNDFQKGDIAEGYSVSREKKESFPLTVTSAQKNPTAFYLCASRPDAAISGNTIYFGEGSWLTVV.